The rows below give T cell receptor beta chains drawn from one sample of a study of human CD8 memory T cell subsets. Using the 5' RACE reads, TCRdb records one entry per CDR3 protein without DNA. The sample has about 20,000 distinct CDR3 sequences; the top ten hold approximately 5%. Sequenced material: CD8+ T cells from PBMCs. The source of these receptors is a human donor in good health. Both conserved end residues are part of each CDR3. The size of a clone is reported for some rows only, either as once, few or many, or as a class for expanded clones.

j_call v_call clone_size cdr3_aa
TRBJ2-1 TRBV6-2/TRBV6-3 . CASSYLGTGTYNEQFF
TRBJ2-7 TRBV5-6 medium-sized CASSLSATEGEQYF
TRBJ2-1 TRBV2 . CASSDLGGIRNEQFF
TRBJ2-1 TRBV19 . CASSISDSYNEQFF
TRBJ2-1 TRBV7-2 . CASSRMDSDNEQFF
TRBJ2-1 TRBV15 . CATRPQGNEYNEQFF
TRBJ2-5 TRBV6-2/TRBV6-3 . CASSPWTRMQAETQYF
TRBJ1-1 TRBV10-3 . CAISDSVGGALHTEAFF
TRBJ2-1 TRBV29-1 . CSVEDRDQLAGVHNEQFF
TRBJ2-7 TRBV13 . CASSSPMGNEQYF
TRBJ2-3 TRBV18 . CASSSRDASTDTQYF
TRBJ2-1 TRBV28 . CAITRTSGYNEQFF
TRBJ2-7 TRBV18 . CASSIDSYEQYF
TRBJ2-1 TRBV28 medium-sized CASSPRGLSSYNEQFF
TRBJ2-1 TRBV20-1 . CSARDLDRVRNEQFF
TRBJ1-1 TRBV29-1 medium-sized CSVVAPPTTEAFF
TRBJ1-4 TRBV12-3/TRBV12-4 . CASSWTWTNEKLFF
TRBJ2-7 TRBV7-8 . CASSSSRNSEYF
TRBJ1-1 TRBV7-9 . CASSSPSVNTEAFF
TRBJ2-3 TRBV28 . CASSLGGRDTQYF
TRBJ2-3 TRBV7-7 . CASSRIDSSTDTQYF
TRBJ2-1 TRBV2 . CASSESAGGRDEQFF
TRBJ1-1 TRBV15 . CATSRNTEAFF
TRBJ2-2 TRBV6-2/TRBV6-3 . CASSRLAYGELFF
TRBJ2-1 TRBV29-1 . CSVAGLAAFNEQFF
TRBJ2-1 TRBV5-6 . CASAQWGGYQNNEQFF
TRBJ1-1 TRBV29-1 medium-sized CSVEGDNFFEAFF
TRBJ2-1 TRBV6-6 . CASSPGRADEQFF
TRBJ2-7 TRBV28 . CASSSLTNPGQGFSYEQYF
TRBJ2-7 TRBV20-1 . CSARASRLEQYF
TRBJ2-7 TRBV6-1 . CASSLWGSSSYEQYF
TRBJ2-7 TRBV30 . CAWSEGLLYEQYF
TRBJ1-5 TRBV15 . CATSLKAGDQPQHF
TRBJ1-1 TRBV25-1 . CASTMGQGITEAFF
TRBJ1-2 TRBV18 medium-sized CASSPPTEDYGYTF
TRBJ2-1 TRBV12-3/TRBV12-4 . CASSLTSGRGYNEQFF
TRBJ1-1 TRBV7-8 . CASSPGAGQKTTEAFF
TRBJ1-1 TRBV7-8 . CASRRTQLNTEAFF
TRBJ1-1 TRBV7-9 . CASSSGGPGSSTEAFF
TRBJ2-5 TRBV7-9 medium-sized CASSLDSQETQYF
TRBJ1-5 TRBV28 . CASSPARENSNQPQHF
TRBJ2-7 TRBV7-8 . CASSQGDYEQYF
TRBJ2-6 TRBV7-9 . CASSARTGVGANVLTF
TRBJ2-1 TRBV6-2/TRBV6-3 . CASTSRISGEQFF
TRBJ2-7 TRBV4-2 . CASSPGTGSHEQYF
TRBJ2-7 TRBV4-3 . CASSQDGAGTYEQYF
TRBJ2-6 TRBV7-2 . CASSLELRGANVLTF
TRBJ2-2 TRBV12-3/TRBV12-4 . CASSGQGSDTGELFF
TRBJ1-2 TRBV4-2 . CASSQETQANYGYTF
TRBJ2-1 TRBV27 . CASSSGTELSYNEQFF
TRBJ2-7 TRBV20-1 . CSAVQLGEQYF
TRBJ2-1 TRBV6-5 . CASSYTELAVYNEQFF
TRBJ1-5 TRBV15 . CATSERGGGQPQHF
TRBJ2-7 TRBV28 . CASRRTEFIYEQYF
TRBJ2-2 TRBV29-1 . CSVAYSSGGFTGELFF
TRBJ2-5 TRBV15 . CATSRDAGGFETQYF
TRBJ2-5 TRBV11-2 . CASSSEVGASETQYF
TRBJ2-7 TRBV28 . CASSSSRTDKSSYEQYF